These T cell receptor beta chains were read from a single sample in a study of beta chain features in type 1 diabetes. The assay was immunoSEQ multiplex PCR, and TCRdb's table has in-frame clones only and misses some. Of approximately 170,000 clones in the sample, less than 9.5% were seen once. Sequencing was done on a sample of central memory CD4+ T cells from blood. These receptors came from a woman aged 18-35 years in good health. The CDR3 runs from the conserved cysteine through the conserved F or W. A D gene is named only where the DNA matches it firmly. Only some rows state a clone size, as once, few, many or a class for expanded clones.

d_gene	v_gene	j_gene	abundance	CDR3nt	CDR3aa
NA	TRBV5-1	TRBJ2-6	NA	TGCGCCAGCAGCTTGGACAGGGCCAACGTCCTGACTTTC	CASSLDRANVLTF
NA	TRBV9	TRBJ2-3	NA	TGTGCCAGCAGCTGGAGCGGCACAGATACGCAGTATTTT	CASSWSGTDTQYF
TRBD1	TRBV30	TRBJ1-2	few	TGTGCCTGGGCAAACCCGGGACAGGGTAACTATGGCTACACCTTC	CAWANPGQGNYGYTF
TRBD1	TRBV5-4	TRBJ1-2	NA	TGTGCCAGCAGCTTAGGGCTACAGGGGGCGGCCTGGGGCTACACCTTC	CASSLGLQGAAWGYTF
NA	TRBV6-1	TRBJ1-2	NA	TGTGCCAGCAGTGTTAGCAGGGGACCTAACTATGGCTACACCTTC	CASSVSRGPNYGYTF
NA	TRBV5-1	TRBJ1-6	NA	TGCGCCAGCAGCTTACGGCAGGGAGGGGATAATTCACCCCTCCACTTT	CASSLRQGGDNSPLHF
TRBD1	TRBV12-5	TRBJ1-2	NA	TGTGCTAGTGGCTCGGACACAGGGGGCGAGGATTTC	CASGSDTGGEDF
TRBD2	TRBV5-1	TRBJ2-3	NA	TGCGCCAGCAGCTCCCCTAGCGGACTGGAGACAGATACGCAGTATTTT	CASSSPSGLETDTQYF
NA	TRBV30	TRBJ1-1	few	TGTGCCTGGAGTAGGCAGGGGAACACTGAAGCTTTCTTT	CAWSRQGNTEAFF
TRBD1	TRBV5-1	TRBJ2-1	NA	TGCGCCAGCGGGACAGGGGACCGGAGCAATGAGCAGTTCTTC	CASGTGDRSNEQFF
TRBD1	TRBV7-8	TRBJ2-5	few	TGTGCCAGCAGCTCCTCCTCCGGACAGGGGGCAAGAGAGACCCAGTACTTC	CASSSSSGQGARETQYF
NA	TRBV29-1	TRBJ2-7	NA	TGCTCGGCGGGGTCGGACTACGAGCAGTACTTC	CSAGSDYEQYF
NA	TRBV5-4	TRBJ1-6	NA	TGCGCCAGCAGCCAAGAAACAGGGAATTCACCCCTCCACTTT	CASSQETGNSPLHF
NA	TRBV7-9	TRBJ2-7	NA	TGTGCCAGCAGCGTGGGGCAGAACTCCTACGAGCAGTACTTC	CASSVGQNSYEQYF
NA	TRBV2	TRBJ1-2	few	TGTGCCAGCAGTCCCCTCCCGGGACACCAGAGTCCTTATGGCTACACCTTC	CASSPLPGHQSPYGYTF
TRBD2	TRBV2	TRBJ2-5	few	TGTGCCAGCAGTGATCGGCTAGCGGGGAAAGAGACCCAGTACTTC	CASSDRLAGKETQYF
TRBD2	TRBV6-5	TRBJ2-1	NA	TGTGCCAGCCAGCGGGAGATCAATGAGCAGTTCTTC	CASQREINEQFF
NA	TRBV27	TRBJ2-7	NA	TGTGCCAGCTGCCCGGAGCTTAGCGGTTCCTACGAGCAGTACTTC	CASCPELSGSYEQYF
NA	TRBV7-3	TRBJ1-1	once	TGTGCCAGCAGTAGAGAACCTTTGAACACTGAAGCTTTCTTT	CASSREPLNTEAFF
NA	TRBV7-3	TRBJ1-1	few	TGTGCCAGCAGCACACAGGGGAACACTGAAGCTTTCTTT	CASSTQGNTEAFF
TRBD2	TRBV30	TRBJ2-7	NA	TGTGCCTGGAGCGTTAGCGGGGGCACGGGGGAGCAGTACTTC	CAWSVSGGTGEQYF
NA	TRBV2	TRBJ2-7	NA	TGTGCCAGCAGTGAAGCGTGGCAGTACGAGCAGTACTTC	CASSEAWQYEQYF
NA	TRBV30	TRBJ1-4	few	TGTGCCTGGAGTCTTGCGGAAAAACTGTTTTTT	CAWSLAEKLFF
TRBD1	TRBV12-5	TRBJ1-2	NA	TGTGCTAGTGGTTTGGCCGGGACAGGGGTAGGCTACACCTTC	CASGLAGTGVGYTF
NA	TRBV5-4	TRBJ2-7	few	TGTGCCAGCAGCTTGGAACTGCGTGACTACGAGCAGTACTTC	CASSLELRDYEQYF
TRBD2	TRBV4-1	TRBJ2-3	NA	TGCGCCAGCAGCCCCCGCCTCTCCGCGGGAGGGCCAGATACGCAGTATTTT	CASSPRLSAGGPDTQYF
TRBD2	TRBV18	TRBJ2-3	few	TGTGCCAGCTCACCTCCGGGAGGGATCGTGGATACGCAGTATTTT	CASSPPGGIVDTQYF
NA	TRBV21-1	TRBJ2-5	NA	TGTGCCAGCAGCTTCCCTCTCGGGGGAGGAGGAGAGACCCAGTACTTC	CASSFPLGGGGETQYF